A selection of T cell receptor beta chains follows, all from one sample in a study of preoperative IRX-2 immunotherapy in early breast cancer. Here immunoSEQ multiplex PCR was the method, and the copy in TCRdb shows in-frame clones only, minus some. This table holds roughly 62,000 clones, approximately 93% found once. The sample was acquired from a patient treated with IRX-2 immunotherapy. The source of these receptors is a human donor with breast cancer. Both conserved end residues are part of each CDR3. A D gene is named only where the DNA matches it firmly. Clone size is stated in some rows and not others, as once, few, many or a class when expanded.

V	D	J	size	DNA	CDR3
TRBV7-6	NA	TRBJ2-3	NA	TGTGCCAGCAGCTCTACTGACCCAACAGATACGCAGTATTTT	CASSSTDPTDTQYF
TRBV7-7	TRBD1	TRBJ1-2	NA	TGTGCCAGCAGCACGCTTTCAGGCGACAGGGGGCGATTCTTGGGCTATGGCTACACCTTC	CASSTLSGDRGRFLGYGYTF
TRBV7-2	NA	TRBJ1-2	NA	TGTGCCAGCAGCCCCGGGAGGGGCTATGGCTACACCTTC	CASSPGRGYGYTF
TRBV28	NA	TRBJ2-1	NA	TGTGCCAGCAGCTCTAGGATCTACAATGAGCAGTTCTTC	CASSSRIYNEQFF
TRBV19	NA	TRBJ2-2	NA	TGTGCCAGTAGTATAAGGGGCACCGGGGAGCTGTTTTTT	CASSIRGTGELFF
TRBV29-1	NA	TRBJ2-1	NA	TGCAGCGCTGGGGGGGCCAAGTACAATGAGCAGTTCTTC	CSAGGAKYNEQFF
TRBV29-1	NA	TRBJ2-5	NA	TGCAGCGTCGACCACGAAGCCACCCAGTACTTC	CSVDHEATQYF
TRBV7-2	NA	TRBJ2-5	NA	TGTGCCAGCAGCCTTACAGAGACCCAGTACTTC	CASSLTETQYF
TRBV18	NA	TRBJ1-1	NA	TGTGCCAGCTCACCACGGGACGGGGGGTCTGAAGCTTTCTTT	CASSPRDGGSEAFF
TRBV2	NA	TRBJ1-2	NA	TGTGCCAGCAATCGATTGGTCGGGGGGCTGGGCTATGGCTACACCTTC	CASNRLVGGLGYGYTF
TRBV7-3	TRBD2	TRBJ2-5	NA	TGTGCCAGCAGCTCCCTGACTAGCTCAAAAGAGACCCAGTACTTC	CASSSLTSSKETQYF
TRBV7-7	TRBD2	TRBJ2-5	once	TGTGCCAGCAGCTTAGGACTAGCGGGGGGCCAGTCAGAGACCCAGTACTTC	CASSLGLAGGQSETQYF
TRBV30	TRBD1	TRBJ1-4	NA	TGTGCCTGGAGGGGACAGGGGGCCTATGAAAAACTGTTTTTT	CAWRGQGAYEKLFF
TRBV19	NA	TRBJ2-1	NA	TGTGCCAGTAGTATAGTGGGGGGGCACAATGAGCAGTTCTTC	CASSIVGGHNEQFF
TRBV5-1	NA	TRBJ2-2	NA	TGCGCCAGCAGCTTGGGGTCGGGAAACACCGGGGAGCTGTTTTTT	CASSLGSGNTGELFF
TRBV7-2	NA	TRBJ2-7	NA	TGTGCCAGCAAACGGGACAAACACTACGAGCAGTACTTC	CASKRDKHYEQYF
TRBV7-2	NA	TRBJ1-1	NA	TGTGCCAGCAGCTACCACACTGGGATTTCCACTGAAGCTTTCTTT	CASSYHTGISTEAFF
TRBV19	NA	TRBJ1-2	NA	TGTGCCAGTAGTACGATTGGGACGGACTATGGCTACACCTTC	CASSTIGTDYGYTF
TRBV18	TRBD1	TRBJ1-1	NA	TGTGCCAGCTCACCACCGGGGACAGCTGAAGCTTTCTTT	CASSPPGTAEAFF
TRBV7-2	NA	TRBJ1-1	once	TGTGCCAGCAGCTTGGTGGGGGGAGGAGCCACTGAAGCTTTCTTT	CASSLVGGGATEAFF
TRBV7-2	TRBD1	TRBJ1-2	NA	TGTGCCAGCAGCGCAAGACAGGGGGCGTCTAACTATGGCTACACCTTC	CASSARQGASNYGYTF
TRBV7-3	NA	TRBJ2-3	NA	TGTGCCAGCAGCTTAGGCACGGATACGCAGTATTTT	CASSLGTDTQYF
TRBV28	TRBD1	TRBJ1-2	NA	TGTGCCAGCAGACACGGGACAGGGTGGACCCGGGGCTATGGCTACACCTTC	CASRHGTGWTRGYGYTF
TRBV7-2	TRBD2	TRBJ2-5	NA	TGTGCCAGCAGCCTTAGCGGGGTTGGTGAGACCCAGTACTTC	CASSLSGVGETQYF
TRBV9	NA	TRBJ2-1	NA	TGTGCCAGCAGCGGCCTGACAGCGTCTGAGCAGTTCTTC	CASSGLTASEQFF
TRBV9	NA	TRBJ1-4	NA	TGTGCCAGCAGCGTAGGGGATTTTAGAAATGAAAAACTGTTTTTT	CASSVGDFRNEKLFF
TRBV7-6	TRBD2	TRBJ2-1	NA	TGTGCCAGCAGCTTAGTAGCGGGGGTAAACAATGAGCAGTTCTTC	CASSLVAGVNNEQFF
TRBV7-2	NA	TRBJ2-4	once	TGTGCCAGCAGCTTTCAAGTGGGGGCGCAGGGCAAAAACATTCAGTACTTC	CASSFQVGAQGKNIQYF
TRBV27	NA	TRBJ2-7	NA	TGTGCCAGCAGTTTAAGCGGCCACCTCTACGAGCAGTACTTC	CASSLSGHLYEQYF
TRBV7-8	NA	TRBJ2-5	NA	TGTGCCAGCAGCTTAGGACGTCAAGAGACCCAGTACTTC	CASSLGRQETQYF
TRBV7-7	TRBD2	TRBJ2-7	NA	TGTGCCAGCAGCCTCCGGGCTAGCGGTGACTACGAGCAGTACTTC	CASSLRASGDYEQYF
TRBV18	NA	TRBJ1-1	NA	TGTGCCAGCTCACCACGGTGGGACGAAGCTTTCTTT	CASSPRWDEAFF
TRBV4-2	NA	TRBJ2-7	NA	TGTGCCAGCAGCCAGGGAGAAGGGTTCGAGCAGTACTTC	CASSQGEGFEQYF
TRBV30	NA	TRBJ2-2	few	TGTGCCTGGGGTGCCGGGCCCCTGTCCGGGGAGCTGTTTTTT	CAWGAGPLSGELFF
TRBV5-1	NA	TRBJ2-4	NA	TGCGCCAGCAGCTTGGCAGGGAGGAGCATTCAGTACTTC	CASSLAGRSIQYF
TRBV5-6	NA	TRBJ2-7	once	TGTGCCAGCAGCCCGGTGGGCGGGAACCCCTACGAGCAGTACTTC	CASSPVGGNPYEQYF
TRBV28	NA	TRBJ1-2	NA	TGTGCCAGCAGTTTACACGGGGGGGCGGATGGCTACACCTTC	CASSLHGGADGYTF
TRBV30	TRBD1	TRBJ1-1	NA	TGTGCCTGGACGGGGACAGGGGAATTTACTGAAGCTTTCTTT	CAWTGTGEFTEAFF
TRBV7-8	NA	TRBJ2-1	NA	TGTGCCAGCAGCAGATCCTACAATGAGCAGTTCTTC	CASSRSYNEQFF
TRBV7-3	TRBD2	TRBJ2-1	NA	TGTGCCAGCAGCTCGTCGCTAGCGGAGCGGGGCAATGAGCAGTTCTTC	CASSSSLAERGNEQFF
TRBV7-6	NA	TRBJ2-3	NA	TGTGCCAGCAGCTTAGCGGGACCGGATACGCAGTATTTT	CASSLAGPDTQYF